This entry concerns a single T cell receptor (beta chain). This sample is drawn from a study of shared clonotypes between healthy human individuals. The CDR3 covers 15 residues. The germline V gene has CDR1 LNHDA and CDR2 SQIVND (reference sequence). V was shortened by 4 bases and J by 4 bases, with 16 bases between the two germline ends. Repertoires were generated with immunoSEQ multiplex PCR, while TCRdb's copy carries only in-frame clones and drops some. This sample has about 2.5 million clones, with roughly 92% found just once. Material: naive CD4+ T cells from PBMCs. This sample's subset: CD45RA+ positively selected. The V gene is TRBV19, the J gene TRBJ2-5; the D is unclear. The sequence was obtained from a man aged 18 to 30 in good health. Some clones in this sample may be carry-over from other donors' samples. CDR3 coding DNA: TGTGCCAGTAGTACCTCCCGGGCAGGTCCAGAGACCCAGTACTTC. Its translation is CASSTSRAGPETQYF.